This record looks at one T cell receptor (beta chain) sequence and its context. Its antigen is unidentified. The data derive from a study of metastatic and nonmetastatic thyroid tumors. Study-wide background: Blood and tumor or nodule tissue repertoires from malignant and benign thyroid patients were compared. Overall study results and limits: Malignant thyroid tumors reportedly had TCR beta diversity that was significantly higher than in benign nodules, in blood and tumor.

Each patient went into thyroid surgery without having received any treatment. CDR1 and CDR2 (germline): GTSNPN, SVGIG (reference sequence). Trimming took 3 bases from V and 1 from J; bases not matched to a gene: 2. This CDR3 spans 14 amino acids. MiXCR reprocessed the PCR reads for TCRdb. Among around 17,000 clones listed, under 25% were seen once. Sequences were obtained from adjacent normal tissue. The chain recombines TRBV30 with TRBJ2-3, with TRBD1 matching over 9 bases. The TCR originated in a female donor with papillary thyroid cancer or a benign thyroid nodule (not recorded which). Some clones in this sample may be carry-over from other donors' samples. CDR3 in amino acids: CAWRDRGRTDTQYF. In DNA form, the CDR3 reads TGTGCCTGGAGGGACAGGGGCCGCACAGATACGCAGTATTTT.